The clone carrying this T cell receptor beta chain turned up a few times. Its antigen remains unknown. These data originate in a study of molecular identifiers for immune sequencing clone quantification. Background on the study: In replicates, the authors split RNA from approximately 20,000 or 98,000 naive CD8 cells five ways and sequenced four. Study conclusions and caveats: Clones carrying above 20 RNA copies accounted for over 99% of effector molecules, under 1% in naive cells.

Germline-derived CDR1 and CDR2 are MDHEN and SYDVKM. The CDR3 loop spans 17 amino acids. The trim removed 4 bases at V and 3 bases at J, leaving 13 bases unmatched. The authors gated naive CD8 T cells as CD8+CD4-CCR7+CD45RA+ for sorting. Bulk TCR library preparation followed previously described methods with listed TCR primers. In TCRdb, the PCR reads were re-called with MiXCR into one record per CDR3 protein. The table records under 350,000 distinct CDR3 sequences, 24% of them present only once. This rearrangement joins TRBV28 to TRBJ1-1; 8 bases are a match to TRBD1. Source material: naive CD8+ T cells from blood, with Jurkat cell RNA spiked in. The subset here: FACS-sorted CD8+CD4-CCR7+CD45RA+ naive T cells. This clonotype was obtained from a human donor in good health. Some libraries in this study had Jurkat cell RNA spiked in. The CDR3, as DNA: TGTGCCAGCAGTTCGGACAGGGTTCCATCCGCCTACACTGAAGCTTTCTTT. Amino acids: CASSSDRVPSAYTEAFF.